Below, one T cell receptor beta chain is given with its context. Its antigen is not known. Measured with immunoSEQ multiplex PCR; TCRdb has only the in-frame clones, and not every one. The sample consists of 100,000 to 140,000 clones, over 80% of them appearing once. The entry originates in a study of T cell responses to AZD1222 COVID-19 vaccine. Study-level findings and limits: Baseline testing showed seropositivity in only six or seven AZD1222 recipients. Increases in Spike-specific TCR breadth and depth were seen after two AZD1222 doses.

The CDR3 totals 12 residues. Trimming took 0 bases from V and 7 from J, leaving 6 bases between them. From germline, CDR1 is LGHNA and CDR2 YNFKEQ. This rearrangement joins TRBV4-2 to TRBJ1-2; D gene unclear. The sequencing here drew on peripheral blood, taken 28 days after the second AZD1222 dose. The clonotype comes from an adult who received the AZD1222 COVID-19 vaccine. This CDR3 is CASSQDGPGYTF. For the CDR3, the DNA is TGTGCCAGCAGCCAAGACGGGCCTGGCTACACCTTC.